Sequencing of this TCR beta chain was carried out in a study of T cell repertoires in cytomegalovirus infection. Using its own MiXCR run on the reads, TCRdb lists one record per CDR3 protein. Of approximately 500,000 distinct CDR3 sequences in the sample, roughly 12% were seen once. CDR1 is SQVTM, CDR2 ANQGSEA, per germline. The length of the CDR3 is 15 residues. Unmatched junction bases numbered 5, after V lost 0 bases and J lost 1 base. The sequence was collected from a human donor in good health (CMV status not recorded). Some clones in this sample may be carry-over from other donors' samples. Material: PBMCs. The chain carries TRBV29-1 and TRBJ2-7, with 8 bases that match TRBD2. CDR3 in DNA: TGCAGCGTTGAAGACGGGGGGGTCGCTTCCTACGAGCAGTACTTC. Protein sequence: CSVEDGGVASYEQYF.